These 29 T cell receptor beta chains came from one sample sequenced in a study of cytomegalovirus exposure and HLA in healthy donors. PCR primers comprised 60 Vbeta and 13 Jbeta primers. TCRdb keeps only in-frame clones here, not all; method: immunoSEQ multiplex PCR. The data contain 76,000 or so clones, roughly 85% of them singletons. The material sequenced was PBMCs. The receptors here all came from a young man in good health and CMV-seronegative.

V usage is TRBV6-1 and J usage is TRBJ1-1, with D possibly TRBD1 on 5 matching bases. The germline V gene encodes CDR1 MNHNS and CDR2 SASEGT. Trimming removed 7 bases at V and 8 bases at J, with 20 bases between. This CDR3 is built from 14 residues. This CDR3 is CASKGNQGIVEAFF. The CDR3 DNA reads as TGTGCCAGCAAAGGAAATCAGGGAATAGTAGAAGCTTTCTTT.

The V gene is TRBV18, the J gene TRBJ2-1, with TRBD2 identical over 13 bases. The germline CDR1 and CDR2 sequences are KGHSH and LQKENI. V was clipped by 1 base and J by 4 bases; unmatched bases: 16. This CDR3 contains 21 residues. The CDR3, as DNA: TGTGCCAGCTCACCACGGAGACTAGCGGGAGGTCAAGGGAGTGGTTACAATGAGCAGTTCTTC. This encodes CASSPRRLAGGQGSGYNEQFF. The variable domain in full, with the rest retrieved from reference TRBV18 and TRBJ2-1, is NAGVMQNPRHLVRRRGQEARLRCSPMKGHSHVYWYRQLPEEGLKFMVYLQKENIIDESGMPKERFSAEFPKEGPSILRIQQVVRGDSAAYFCASSPRRLAGGQGSGYNEQFFGPGTRLTVL.

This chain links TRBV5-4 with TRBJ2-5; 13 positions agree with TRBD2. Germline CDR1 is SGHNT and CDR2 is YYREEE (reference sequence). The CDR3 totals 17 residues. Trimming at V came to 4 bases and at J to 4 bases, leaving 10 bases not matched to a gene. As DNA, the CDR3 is TGTGCCAGCAGCCGACCTACTAGCGGGAGGGCGCGAGAGACCCAGTACTTC. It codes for CASSRPTSGRARETQYF.

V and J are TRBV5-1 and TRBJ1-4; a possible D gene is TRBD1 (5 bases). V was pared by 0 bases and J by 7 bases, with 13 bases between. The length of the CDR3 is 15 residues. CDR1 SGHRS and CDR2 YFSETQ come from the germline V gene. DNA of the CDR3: TGCGCCAGCAGCTTGGGGGGCCCCCTGGCTGAAAAACTGTTTTTT. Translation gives CASSLGGPLAEKLFF.

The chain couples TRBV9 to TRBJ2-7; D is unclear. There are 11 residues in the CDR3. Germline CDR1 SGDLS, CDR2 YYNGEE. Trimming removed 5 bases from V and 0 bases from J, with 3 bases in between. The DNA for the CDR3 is TGTGCCAGCAGTAACTCCTACGAGCAGTACTTC. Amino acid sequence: CASSNSYEQYF.

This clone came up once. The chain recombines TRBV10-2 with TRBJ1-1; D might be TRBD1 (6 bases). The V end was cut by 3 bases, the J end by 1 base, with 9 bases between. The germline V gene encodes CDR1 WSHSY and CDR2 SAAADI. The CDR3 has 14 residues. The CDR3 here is CASSDLGGNTEAFF. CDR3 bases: TGCGCCAGCAGTGACTTAGGGGGGAACACTGAAGCTTTCTTT.

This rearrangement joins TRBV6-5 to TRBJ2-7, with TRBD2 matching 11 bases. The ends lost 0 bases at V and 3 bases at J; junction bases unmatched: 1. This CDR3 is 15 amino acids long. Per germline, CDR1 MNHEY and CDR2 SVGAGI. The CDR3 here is CASSYSTSGNYEQYF. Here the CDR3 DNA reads TGTGCCAGCAGTTACTCGACTAGCGGGAACTACGAGCAGTACTTC.

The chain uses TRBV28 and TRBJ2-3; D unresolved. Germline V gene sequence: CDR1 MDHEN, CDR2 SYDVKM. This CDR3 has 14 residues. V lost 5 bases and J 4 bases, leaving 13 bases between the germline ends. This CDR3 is CASSPSTRADTQYF. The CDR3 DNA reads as TGTGCCAGCAGTCCGTCGACTCGCGCAGATACGCAGTATTTT.

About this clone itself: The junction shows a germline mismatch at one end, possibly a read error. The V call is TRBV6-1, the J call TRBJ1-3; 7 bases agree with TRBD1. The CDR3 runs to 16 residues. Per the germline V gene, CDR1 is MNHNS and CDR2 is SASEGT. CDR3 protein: CASGERRQGAGNTIYF. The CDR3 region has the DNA TGTGCCAGCGGTGAAAGGCGACAGGGAGCCGGAAACACCATATATTTT.

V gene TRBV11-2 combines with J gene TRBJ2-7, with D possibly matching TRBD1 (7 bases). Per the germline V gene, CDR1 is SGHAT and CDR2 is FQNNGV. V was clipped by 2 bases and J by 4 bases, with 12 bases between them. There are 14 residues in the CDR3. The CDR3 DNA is TGTGCCAGCAGCTTAACACAGGGGAGGTACGAGCAGTACTTC. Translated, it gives CASSLTQGRYEQYF.

The CDR3 coding sequence is TGTGCCTGGAGCCCCCTAGCGGGGGGGGTACATGAGCAGTTCTTC. Its translation: CAWSPLAGGVHEQFF. This rearrangement joins TRBV30 to TRBJ2-1; 12 nucleotides align to TRBD2. The germline V gene encodes CDR1 GTSNPN and CDR2 SVGIG (reference sequence). V shed 3 bases, J shed 8 bases, and the junction held 8 bases outside the gene matches. The CDR3 consists of 15 residues.

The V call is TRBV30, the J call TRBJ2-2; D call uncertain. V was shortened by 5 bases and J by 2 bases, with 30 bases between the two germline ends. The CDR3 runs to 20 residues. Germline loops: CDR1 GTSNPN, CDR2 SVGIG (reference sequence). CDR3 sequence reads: CAWSLLVSSLLGYNTGELFF. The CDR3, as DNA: TGTGCCTGGTCCCTTTTGGTTAGTTCCTTGTTGGGCTATAACACCGGGGAGCTGTTTTTT.

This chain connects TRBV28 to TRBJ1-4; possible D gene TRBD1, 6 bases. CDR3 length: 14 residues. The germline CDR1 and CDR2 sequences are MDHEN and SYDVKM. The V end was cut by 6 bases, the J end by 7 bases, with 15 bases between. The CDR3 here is CASSRGGAPEKLFF. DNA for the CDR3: TGTGCCAGCAGCCGGGGGGGCGCCCCTGAAAAACTGTTTTTT.

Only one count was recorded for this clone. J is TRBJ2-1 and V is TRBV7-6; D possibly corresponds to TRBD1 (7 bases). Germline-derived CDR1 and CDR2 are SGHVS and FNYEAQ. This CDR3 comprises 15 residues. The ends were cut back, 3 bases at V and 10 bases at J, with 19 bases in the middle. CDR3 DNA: TGTGCCAGCAGCTTCAATTCAGGGGGGTTGGGAGAGCAGTTCTTC. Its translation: CASSFNSGGLGEQFF.

CDR3 DNA sequence: TGTGCCAGCACTTCGGGCTCGGGGGGGGAGCTGTTTTTT. This translates into CASTSGSGGELFF. V is TRBV2 and J is TRBJ2-2, with D possibly being TRBD2 (5 bases). Per the germline V gene, CDR1 is SNHLY and CDR2 is FYNNEI. The V and J ends lost 7 bases and 8 bases respectively, with 14 bases between them. The CDR3 has 13 residues.

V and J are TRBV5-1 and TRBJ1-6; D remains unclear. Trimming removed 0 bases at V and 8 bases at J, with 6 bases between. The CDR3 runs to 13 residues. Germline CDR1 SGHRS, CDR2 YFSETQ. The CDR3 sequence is CASSLAGYSPLHF. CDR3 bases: TGCGCCAGCAGCTTGGCCGGGTATTCACCCCTCCACTTT.

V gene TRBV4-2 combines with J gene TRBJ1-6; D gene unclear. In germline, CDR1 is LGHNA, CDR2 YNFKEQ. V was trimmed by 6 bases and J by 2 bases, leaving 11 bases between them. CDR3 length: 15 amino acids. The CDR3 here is CASRRDKAYNSPLHF. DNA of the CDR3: TGTGCCAGCAGGCGGGATAAGGCCTATAATTCACCCCTCCACTTT.

The CDR3 DNA reads TGTGCCAGCAGCGTTACAGGACAGGGAGGCTCTGAAGCTTTCTTT. Translating gives CASSVTGQGGSEAFF. V gene TRBV9 combines with J gene TRBJ1-1, with 8 bases matching TRBD1. The germline CDR1 and CDR2 sequences are SGDLS and YYNGEE. CDR3 length: 15 residues. J lost 6 bases, V lost 2 bases, and 9 bases had no gene match.

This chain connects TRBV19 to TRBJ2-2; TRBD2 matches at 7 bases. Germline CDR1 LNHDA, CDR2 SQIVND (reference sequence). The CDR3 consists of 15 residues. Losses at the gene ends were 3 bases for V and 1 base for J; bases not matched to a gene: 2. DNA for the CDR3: TGTGCCAGTAGTATGACGGGGGGGAACACCGGGGAGCTGTTTTTT. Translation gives CASSMTGGNTGELFF. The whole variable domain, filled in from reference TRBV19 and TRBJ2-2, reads DGGITQSPKYLFRKEGQNVTLSCEQNLNHDAMYWYRQDPGQGLRLIYYSQIVNDFQKGDIAEGYSVSREKKESFPLTVTSAQKNPTAFYLCASSMTGGNTGELFFGEGSRLTVL.

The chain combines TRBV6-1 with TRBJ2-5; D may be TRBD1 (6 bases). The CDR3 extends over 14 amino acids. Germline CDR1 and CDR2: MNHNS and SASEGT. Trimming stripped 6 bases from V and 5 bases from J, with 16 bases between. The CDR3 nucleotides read TGTGCCAGCAGAACACAGGGAATGTTTGAGACCCAGTACTTC. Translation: CASRTQGMFETQYF.

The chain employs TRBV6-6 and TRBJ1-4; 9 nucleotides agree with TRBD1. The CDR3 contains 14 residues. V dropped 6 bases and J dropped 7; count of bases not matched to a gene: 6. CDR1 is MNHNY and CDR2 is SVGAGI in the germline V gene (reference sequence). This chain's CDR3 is CASRTGTGIEKLFF. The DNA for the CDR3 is TGTGCCAGCAGAACCGGGACAGGGATTGAAAAACTGTTTTTT.

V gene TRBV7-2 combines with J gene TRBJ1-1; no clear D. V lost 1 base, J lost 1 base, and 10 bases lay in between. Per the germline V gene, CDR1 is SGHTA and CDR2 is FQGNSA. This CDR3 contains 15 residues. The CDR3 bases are TGTGCCAGCAGCTTAGTCCCGGGGAAGAACACTGAAGCTTTCTTT. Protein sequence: CASSLVPGKNTEAFF. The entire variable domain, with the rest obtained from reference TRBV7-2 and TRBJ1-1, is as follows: GAGVSQSPSNKVTEKGKDVELRCDPISGHTALYWYRQSLGQGLEFLIYFQGNSAPDKSGLPSDRFSAERTGGSVSTLTIQRTQQEDSAVYLCASSLVPGKNTEAFFGQGTRLTVV.

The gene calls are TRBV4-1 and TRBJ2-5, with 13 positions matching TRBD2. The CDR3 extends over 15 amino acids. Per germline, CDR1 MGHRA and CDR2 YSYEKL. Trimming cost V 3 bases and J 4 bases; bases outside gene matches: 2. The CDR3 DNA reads TGCGCCAGCAGCCAGAGGACTAGCGGGGGAGAGACCCAGTACTTC. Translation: CASSQRTSGGETQYF.

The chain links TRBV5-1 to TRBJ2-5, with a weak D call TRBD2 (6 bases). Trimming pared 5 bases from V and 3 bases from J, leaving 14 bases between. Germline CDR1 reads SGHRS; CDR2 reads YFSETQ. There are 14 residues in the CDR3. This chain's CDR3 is CASRRGRREETQYF. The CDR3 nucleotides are TGCGCCAGCAGGCGGGGACGGAGGGAAGAGACCCAGTACTTC.

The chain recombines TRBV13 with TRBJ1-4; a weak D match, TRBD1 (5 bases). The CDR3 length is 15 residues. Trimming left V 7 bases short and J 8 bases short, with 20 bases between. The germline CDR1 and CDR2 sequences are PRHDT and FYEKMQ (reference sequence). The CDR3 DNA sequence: TGTGCCAGCACGGTCTGGGGCAGGTTGAAGGAAAAACTGTTTTTT. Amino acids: CASTVWGRLKEKLFF.

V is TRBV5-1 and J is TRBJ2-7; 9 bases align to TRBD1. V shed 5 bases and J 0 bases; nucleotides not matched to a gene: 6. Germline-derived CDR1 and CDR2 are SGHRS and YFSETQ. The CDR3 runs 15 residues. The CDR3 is CASSSGTGFSYEQYF. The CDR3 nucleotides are TGCGCCAGCAGTTCCGGGACAGGGTTCTCCTACGAGCAGTACTTC.

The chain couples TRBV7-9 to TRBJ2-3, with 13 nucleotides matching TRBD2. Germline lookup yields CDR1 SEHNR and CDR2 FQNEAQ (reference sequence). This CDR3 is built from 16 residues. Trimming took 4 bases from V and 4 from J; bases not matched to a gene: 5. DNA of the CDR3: TGTGCCAGCAGCTCTCGACTAGCGGGAGGTGCAGATACGCAGTATTTT. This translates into CASSSRLAGGADTQYF.

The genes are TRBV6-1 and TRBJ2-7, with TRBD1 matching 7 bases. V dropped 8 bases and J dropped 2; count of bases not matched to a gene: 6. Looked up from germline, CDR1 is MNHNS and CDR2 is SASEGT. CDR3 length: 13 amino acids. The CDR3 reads CASLETGTYEQYF. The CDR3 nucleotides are TGTGCCAGCCTAGAGACAGGGACCTACGAGCAGTACTTC.

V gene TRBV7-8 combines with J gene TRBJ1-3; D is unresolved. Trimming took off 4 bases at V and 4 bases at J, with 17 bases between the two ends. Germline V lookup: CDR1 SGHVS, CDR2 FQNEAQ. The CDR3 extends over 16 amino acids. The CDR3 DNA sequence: TGTGCCAGCAGCTCATCAACTGCCATTCCCGGAAACACCATATATTTT. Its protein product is CASSSSTAIPGNTIYF.